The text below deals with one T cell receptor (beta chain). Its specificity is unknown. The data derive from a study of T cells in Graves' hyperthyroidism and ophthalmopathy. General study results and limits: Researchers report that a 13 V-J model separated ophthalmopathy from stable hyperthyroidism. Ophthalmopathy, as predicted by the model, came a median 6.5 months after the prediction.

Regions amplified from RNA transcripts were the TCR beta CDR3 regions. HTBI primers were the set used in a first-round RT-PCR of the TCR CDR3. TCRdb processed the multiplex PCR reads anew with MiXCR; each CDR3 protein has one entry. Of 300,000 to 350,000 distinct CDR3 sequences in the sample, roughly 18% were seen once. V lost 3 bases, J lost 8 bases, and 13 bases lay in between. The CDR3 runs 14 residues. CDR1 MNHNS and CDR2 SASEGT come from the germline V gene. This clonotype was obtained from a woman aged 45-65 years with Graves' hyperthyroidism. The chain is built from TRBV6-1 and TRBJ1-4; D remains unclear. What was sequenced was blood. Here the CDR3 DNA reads TGTGCCAGCAGTGACTTCGGGTTTGAGGAAAAACTGTTTTTT. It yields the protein CASSDFGFEEKLFF.